This T cell receptor (beta chain) stems from a study of shared clonotypes between healthy human individuals (dated by TCRdb to the early 2020s). In terms of the full investigation: The cohort comprised a couple of women and three men aged 18 to 49 years. For each donor, CD4 naive and CD4 memory were each run on three plates, CD8 naive on two plates, and CD8 memory on one plate. Leukapheresis yielded between about 0.85 and 10 billion PBMCs per donor. To increase sequencing depth and limit assay-specific biases, TCR repertoire library preparation and sequencing were carried out by different laboratories using diverse techniques. The study deeply sequenced blood TCR repertoires of about five healthy adults to estimate repertoire size and the extent of clonotype sharing between individuals. Points the paper makes about the study in general: Based on pairwise subsampling, the degree of clonotype sharing among donors was expected to be affected by sequencing depth. Compared with non-shared clonotypes, the clonotypes found in all four sorted-subset donors had higher generation probabilities. Sharing across a handful of donors was observed for about 5% of naive CD4, under 4% of naive CD8, around 2.5% of memory CD4, and roughly 0.4% of memory CD8 clonotypes. Because the study included a small number of donors, the genetic and exposure-history diversity represented was limited. Naive subsets generally had larger estimated clonotype richness than memory subsets did. Incomplete sequencing was indicated by rarefaction of sorted-subset datasets, despite the large sequencing depth. Sampling was limited to blood, and TCR repertoires in tissue likely differ from TCR repertoires in blood.

Turning to this clone: What antigen it recognizes has not been identified. Base quality data are lacking; no much larger clone is found one base away.

The donors were healthy, HIV-negative adults who had no recently reported acute infections or vaccinations. All donors were Caucasian adults living in Nashville, Tennessee, USA. CD4+ T cells were enriched through magnetic negative selection, after which naive cells were positively selected on CD45RA and the remaining negative fraction served as the memory subset. Blood was obtained by leukapheresis, after which PBMCs were separated by Ficoll-Histopaque density gradient centrifugation and cryopreserved in liquid nitrogen vapor phase. Analytical flow cytometry was used to check the purity and quantity of every magnetically sorted T cell population. From each sorted fraction, genomic DNA was isolated and quantified by UV absorbance on a Nanodrop 2000c. Deletion took 3 bases off V and 0 bases off J, with a span of 13 bases between the germline ends. The CDR3 numbers 16 residues from cysteine through phenylalanine. Here the CDR3 DNA is all that survives: 48 bases in frame from base 1. In the germline V gene, CDR1 corresponds to MDHEN and CDR2 to SYDVKM.

TCR CDR3 regions were amplified from genomic DNA by multiplex PCR using the deep immunoSEQ assay. Genomic DNA extracted from each cell subset was distributed evenly over all wells of several immunoSEQ 96-well plates, and each plate served as one replicate. For sorted subsets, each replicate PCR was loaded with approximately 190 ng genomic DNA, equivalent to 30,000 or so T cell genomes. The purified libraries were quantified using a Qubit 3.0 fluorometer, sized with a Bioanalyzer 2100, and then quantified again using the KAPA Library Quantification kit. Every immunoSEQ 96-well plate was sequenced on a separate single-read 150-cycle Illumina NextSeq 550 flow cell. In the authors' own workflow: The immunoSEQ output contained only junctional sequences without quality scores, so filtering could not match that applied to full-length reads. To assign V/J genes and CDR3, sequences were annotated using PyIR, a Python wrapper for IgBLAST v1.9, with IMGT germline references. Reads with weak V/J assignments (E-value above 1e-6), missing CDR3, stop codons, out-of-frame junctions, or ambiguous translated residues were removed. V3J clonotypes were defined as sequences sharing the same inferred V gene, J gene, and CDR3 amino acid sequence. Percentage overlap between repertoires was computed as shared unique clonotypes divided by the size of the smaller repertoire. Three approaches were used to assess repertoire richness: RTK rarefaction, the Chao1 estimator, and Recon v2.1 estimates of unobserved clonotypes. Generation probabilities for all TCRbeta clonotypes obtained by the gDNA method from a few donors were computed using OLGA. TCRdb re-hosts the immuneACCESS table, in-frame sequences only. Its copies lack some clones; in the studies checked, an unresolved V gene accounts for under half of them, and the cause for the rest is not known. For V, J and clone size, that table is used; D and trimming come from the DNA. The table for this sample lists 2 million to 2.5 million clones; 90% to 96% of them were counted only once. The biggest ten clones account for around 0.13% of the sample.

The receptor comes from a young man in good health. Sample: naive CD4+ T cells sorted from blood. Read against the paper, the sample's cell subset or site label means: CD45RA+ positively selected. The rearranged chain carries TRBV28 and TRBJ2-3; the D gene cannot be resolved reliably. The CDR3 is CASSLVQMTSTDTQYF. The DNA sequence is given as TGTGCCAGCAGTTTGGTCCAGATGACTAGCACAGATACGCAGTATTTT.